This T cell receptor beta chain is from a study of shared clonotypes between healthy human individuals. Study results and limitations: Across subsets, estimated richness was generally greater for naive than for memory populations. Clonotypes not shared had lower generation probabilities than those common to all four donors.

This CDR3 contains 13 residues. The V and J ends lost 7 bases and 2 bases respectively, with 9 bases between them. The germline CDR1 and CDR2 sequences are MNHNS and SASEGT. Assay runs were performed at deep level. In the source study's methods: Filtering was not the same, since immunoSEQ gave junction-only sequences without quality scores. Using immunoSEQ multiplex PCR, the repertoire was profiled, and TCRdb retains in-frame clones only, with some absent. The V and J calls and clone size are taken from that table; D and trimming were inferred from the DNA. The sample lists about 2.2 million clones, approximately 92% seen once, with around 1.7% in the top ten. Note on this clone: The antigen remains unidentified.

Selected positively for CCR7 and CD45RO-negative, naive CD8 cells excluded terminally differentiated effector memory CD45RA+ cells. Sample: naive CD8+ T cells from PBMCs. The clonotype originates from a young man in good health. Some clones in this sample may be carry-over from other donors' samples. V and J are TRBV6-1 and TRBJ1-5; D unclear. This chain's CDR3 is CASTGFGNQPQHF. In DNA form, the CDR3 reads TGTGCCAGCACTGGATTTGGCAATCAGCCCCAGCATTTT.